The clone carrying this TCR beta chain was picked up many times. Its antigen remains unknown. V trimming: 2 bases; J trimming: 4 bases; junction bases outside the gene matches: 2. Germline lookup yields CDR1 SGHRS and CDR2 YFSETQ. This CDR3 region has 14 residues. This sample was included in a study of regulatory T cells in long-lasting Graves disease. Whole-study findings and limits: No thyroid tissue was studied; the work used peripheral blood only.

Time point reported: newly diagnosed GD, antithyroid drugs for less than 3 months. PBMC RNA was the source of the TCR library. The patients were drawn from one endocrinology department in Xi'an, China. Arm-PCR with iRepertoire HTBI primers amplified the CDR3 regions for these TCR beta libraries. A single record per CDR3 protein comes from TCRdb applying MiXCR to the multiplex PCR reads. The sample yields 250,000 to 300,000 distinct CDR3 sequences, around 18% seen once. This sample was shared with a second study, whose subject was T cells in Graves' hyperthyroidism and ophthalmopathy. That source notes: The TCR CDR3 first-round RT-PCR relied on the HTBI primer set. From stable hyperthyroidism, ophthalmopathy was set apart by a 13 V-J model.

The chain links TRBV5-1 to TRBJ2-2; 7 nucleotides line up with TRBD1. Sequenced material: peripheral blood mononuclear cells (PBMCs), taken at new diagnosis, from a patient treated with antithyroid drugs. The TCR sequence derives from a woman in her 30s with Graves disease. The CDR3 loop is CASSFQGVTGELFF. CDR3 bases: TGCGCCAGCAGCTTCCAGGGGGTCACCGGGGAGCTGTTTTTT.